Each of the 26 T cell receptor beta chains below was sequenced from the same sample in a study of control samples from healthy donors and cancer patients. Libraries were prepared by immunoSEQ multiplex PCR; TCRdb keeps only in-frame clonotypes and omits some of them. The table records about 150,000 clones, about 86% of them present only once. Sequenced input: blood. These receptors were collected from a man in his late teens or twenties in good health.

The gene calls are TRBV7-2 and TRBJ2-7; TRBD2 agrees at 10 bases. Germline CDR1 SGHTA, CDR2 FQGNSA. V trimming: 5 bases; J trimming: 5 bases; junction bases outside the gene matches: 12. This CDR3 contains 16 residues. CDR3 sequence: CASSLGVSGGADEQYF. CDR3 DNA: TGTGCCAGCAGCCTAGGGGTGAGCGGGGGGGCGGACGAGCAGTACTTC.

The chain uses TRBV28 and TRBJ2-4; D gene ambiguous. The CDR3 spans 13 residues. The V end lost 0 bases, the J end lost 1 base, and 1 base lay between the germline ends. Per germline, CDR1 MDHEN and CDR2 SYDVKM. The CDR3 DNA follows: TGTGCCAGCAGTTTATGGGCCAAAAACATTCAGTACTTC. Translating gives CASSLWAKNIQYF.

The chain has TRBV12-3 or TRBV12-4 and TRBJ1-2; the D gene is possibly TRBD1 (6 bases). V was shortened by 5 bases and J by 8 bases, with 15 bases between the two germline ends. The CDR3 contains 13 residues. The CDR3 is CASSRTGIGGYTF. For the CDR3, the DNA is TGTGCCAGCAGTCGAACAGGGATCGGGGGCTACACCTTC.

The J gene is TRBJ1-4, the V gene TRBV7-9; D might be TRBD1 (5 bases). V was trimmed by 3 bases and J by 8 bases, leaving 13 bases between them. There are 14 residues in the CDR3. Germline V gene sequence: CDR1 SEHNR, CDR2 FQNEAQ (reference sequence). The CDR3 DNA reads as TGTGCCAGCAGCTTCGTGGGACGGGAAGAAAAACTGTTTTTT. Protein sequence: CASSFVGREEKLFF. The complete variable domain, with remaining parts taken from reference TRBV7-9 and TRBJ1-4, reads DTGVSQNPRHKITKRGQNVTFRCDPISEHNRLYWYRQTLGQGPEFLTYFQNEAQLEKSRLLSDRFSAERPKGSFSTLEIQRTEQGDSAMYLCASSFVGREEKLFFGSGTQLSVL.

The chain employs TRBV21-1 and TRBJ2-5. TRBV21-1 is tagged as a pseudogene. The CDR3 totals 10 residues. DNA for the CDR3: TGTGCCAGGGGAAAGGGGACCCAGTACTTC. It is translated as CARGKGTQYF.

The chain carries TRBV9 and TRBJ1-1, with a tentative D call TRBD1 (6 bases). This CDR3 has 15 residues. Deletions cut 3 bases from V and 4 bases from J, with 16 bases between. Germline CDR1 SGDLS, CDR2 YYNGEE. The CDR3 sequence is CASSARTGSVTEAFF. DNA for the CDR3: TGTGCCAGCAGCGCCAGAACAGGGAGTGTCACTGAAGCTTTCTTT.

V and J are TRBV6-6 and TRBJ2-7, with 13 positions matching TRBD2. J gave up 6 bases and V 6 bases, and 5 bases lay outside the gene matches. The CDR3 extends over 14 amino acids. The germline V gene encodes CDR1 MNHNY and CDR2 SVGAGI (reference sequence). The CDR3 nucleotides are TGTGCCAGCAGATCCGGGACTAGCGGGGTCGAGCAGTACTTC. It yields the protein CASRSGTSGVEQYF.

V gene TRBV7-4 combines with J gene TRBJ2-7; possibly TRBD1 or TRBD2 for D (5 bases each). Germline CDR1 reads SGHVT; CDR2 reads SQSDAQ. CDR3 length equals 15 residues. V gave up 2 bases and J gave up 0 bases, with 11 bases separating them. The CDR3 DNA follows: TGTGCCAGCAGCTTAAGGGGAGAGCCCTCCTACGAGCAGTACTTC. This codes for CASSLRGEPSYEQYF.

This rearrangement joins TRBV19 to TRBJ2-7; D perhaps matches TRBD2 (7 bases). CDR1 is LNHDA, CDR2 SQIVND, per germline (reference sequence). Trimming cost V 3 bases and J 5 bases, with 17 bases left between them. This CDR3 is 15 amino acids long. CDR3 sequence: CASSIGGASEHEQYF. In DNA, the CDR3 is TGTGCCAGTAGTATTGGGGGGGCGTCGGAACACGAGCAGTACTTC.

The V call is TRBV12-5, the J call TRBJ2-5; 9 bases align to TRBD1. With V trimmed by 5 bases and J by 5 bases, 12 bases remained unmatched. The CDR3 consists of 16 residues. The germline gives CDR1 LGHNT, CDR2 FRNRAP. The CDR3 sequence: CASGPGTGSPGETQYF. In DNA, the CDR3 is TGTGCTAGTGGTCCGGGGACAGGGTCACCCGGGGAGACCCAGTACTTC.

This chain uses TRBV30 with TRBJ1-2; D ambiguous. V was clipped by 3 bases and J by 3 bases, with 11 bases between them. CDR1 GTSNPN and CDR2 SVGIG come from the germline V gene (reference sequence). This CDR3 region has 13 residues. The CDR3 region is CAWSSDWDYGYTF. DNA of the CDR3: TGTGCCTGGAGCAGCGACTGGGACTATGGCTACACCTTC.

The chain has TRBV30 and TRBJ1-2; the match to TRBD1 covers 9 bases. CDR3 length: 16 residues. Germline CDR1 GTSNPN, CDR2 SVGIG (reference sequence). The junction had 10 bases not matched to a gene; V was cut back by 5 bases and J by 0 bases. CDR3 DNA: TGTGCCTGGTTCCGGGACAGGGCTTTAACTAACTATGGCTACACCTTC. This sequence encodes CAWFRDRALTNYGYTF.

This clone appeared a single time. The gene calls are TRBV24-1 and TRBJ2-2; D is ambiguous. The CDR3 contains 12 residues. The germline V gene has CDR1 KGHDR and CDR2 SFDVKD. V lost 5 bases and J lost 6, with 6 bases in between. Here the CDR3 DNA reads TGTGCCACCAGTGCCATAGCCGGGGAGCTGTTTTTT. It translates to CATSAIAGELFF.

This rearrangement joins TRBV30 to TRBJ2-7, with D hard to call. There are 14 residues in the CDR3. Trimming removed 0 bases from V and 0 bases from J, with 9 bases in between. CDR1 and CDR2 (germline): GTSNPN, SVGIG (reference sequence). CDR3 amino acids: CAWSVGRNSYEQYF. The CDR3 coding sequence is TGTGCCTGGAGTGTGGGCAGGAACTCCTACGAGCAGTACTTC.

This chain links TRBV4-1 with TRBJ2-1, with TRBD2 matching over 9 bases. The CDR3 length is 17 residues. In germline, CDR1 is MGHRA, CDR2 YSYEKL. V was clipped by 1 base and J by 6 bases; unmatched bases: 10. The CDR3 nucleotides are TGCGCCAGCAGCCAAGTTCGCGGGGGGGTCTCGTTCAATGAGCAGTTCTTC. This translates into CASSQVRGGVSFNEQFF.

This chain connects TRBV11-2 to TRBJ2-7; no clear D. V was clipped by 2 bases and J by 4 bases, with 6 bases between them. This CDR3 is 12 amino acids long. CDR1 is SGHAT and CDR2 is FQNNGV in the germline V gene. CDR3 DNA: TGTGCCAGCAGCTTACTGGGTTACGAGCAGTACTTC. Translation gives CASSLLGYEQYF.

The genes are TRBV5-4 and TRBJ1-2; D not resolved. Germline V lookup: CDR1 SGHNT, CDR2 YYREEE (reference sequence). The CDR3 totals 13 residues. The V gene lost 4 bases and the J gene lost 4 bases, with 11 bases spanning the gap. CDR3 residues: CASSTNGIYGYTF. The DNA of the CDR3 is TGTGCCAGCAGCACAAACGGAATCTATGGCTACACCTTC.

This chain uses TRBV12-5 with TRBJ2-5; 8 bases fit TRBD1. V was pared by 1 base and J by 1 base, with 8 bases of the junction left unmatched. Germline CDR1 is LGHNT and CDR2 is FRNRAP. This CDR3 comprises 17 residues. CDR3 sequence: CASGLGQGNEGQETQYF. Here the CDR3 DNA reads TGTGCTAGTGGTTTGGGACAGGGGAATGAGGGCCAAGAGACCCAGTACTTC.

The gene calls are TRBV9 and TRBJ2-7; no clear D. V lost 0 bases and J lost 1, with 8 bases in between. CDR1 is SGDLS, CDR2 YYNGEE, per germline. The CDR3 is made up of 14 amino acids. This chain's CDR3 is CASSVGLGSYEQYF. The CDR3 nucleotides read TGTGCCAGCAGCGTAGGGCTAGGTTCCTACGAGCAGTACTTC. The whole variable domain, remainder taken from reference TRBV9 and TRBJ2-7, is DSGVTQTPKHLITATGQRVTLRCSPRSGDLSVYWYQQSLDQGLQFLIQYYNGEERAKGNILERFSAQQFPDLHSELNLSSLELGDSALYFCASSVGLGSYEQYFGPGTRLTVT.

The chain joins TRBV10-1 to TRBJ1-2, with 12 bases matching TRBD1. The ends lost 3 bases at V and 3 bases at J; junction bases unmatched: 23. The CDR3 loop spans 22 amino acids. Per germline, CDR1 WNHNN and CDR2 SYGVQD (reference sequence). The chain's CDR3 is CASSDRAGTGGILLALDYGYTF. The CDR3 DNA reads as TGCGCCAGCAGTGATAGAGCCGGGACAGGGGGCATTCTGTTAGCCCTGGACTATGGCTACACCTTC.

The chain combines TRBV27 with TRBJ1-4; D ambiguous. V was trimmed by 6 bases and J by 6 bases, leaving 14 bases between them. This CDR3 comprises 14 residues. Germline assignment: CDR1 MNHEY and CDR2 SMNVEV (reference sequence). The CDR3 protein is CASSPGRDDEKLFF. In DNA, the CDR3 is TGTGCCAGCAGCCCGGGGAGGGATGATGAAAAACTGTTTTTT.

The V gene is TRBV9, the J gene TRBJ2-3; 7 nucleotides agree with TRBD2. Germline V CDR1 and CDR2: SGDLS, YYNGEE. The trim removed 4 bases at V and 0 bases at J, leaving 2 bases unmatched. The CDR3 sequence is 14 residues long. CDR3 in amino acids: CASSPAGSTDTQYF. In DNA form, the CDR3 reads TGTGCCAGCAGCCCAGCGGGGAGCACAGATACGCAGTATTTT.

The V call is TRBV7-9, the J call TRBJ1-2; 8 bases are a match to TRBD1. The V gene's germline CDR1 is SEHNR and CDR2 FQNEAQ (reference sequence). The CDR3 runs to 14 residues. V lost 3 bases to trimming and J lost 8 bases; unmatched junction nucleotides: 8. The CDR3 protein is CASSFGQGVRGYTF. DNA of the CDR3: TGTGCCAGCAGCTTTGGACAGGGCGTACGGGGCTACACCTTC.

This chain uses TRBV19 with TRBJ1-1, with unresolved D. The germline V gene has CDR1 LNHDA and CDR2 SQIVND (reference sequence). This CDR3 contains 13 residues. Trimming pared 3 bases from V and 7 bases from J, leaving 12 bases between. CDR3 coding DNA: TGTGCCAGTAGTATTGTCCTCGGGTTTGAAGCTTTCTTT. This encodes CASSIVLGFEAFF.

The J gene is TRBJ1-5, the V gene TRBV27; TRBD1 might be the D (6 bases). V lost 3 bases to trimming and J lost 4 bases, with 10 bases between them. There are 14 residues in the CDR3. Germline CDR1 reads MNHEY; CDR2 reads SMNVEV (reference sequence). The CDR3 DNA follows: TGTGCCAGCAGTTTTAGGGGGAATAATCAGCCCCAGCATTTT. Translated: CASSFRGNNQPQHF.

V is TRBV6-2 or TRBV6-3 and J is TRBJ1-4; D is unclear. V lost 5 bases and J 8 bases, leaving 12 bases between the germline ends. The CDR3 loop spans 13 amino acids. The V gene's germline CDR1 is MNHEY and CDR2 SVGEGT. DNA for the CDR3: TGTGCCAGCAGTAGAAGGGAGGGAGAAAAACTGTTTTTT. This gives the protein CASSRREGEKLFF.